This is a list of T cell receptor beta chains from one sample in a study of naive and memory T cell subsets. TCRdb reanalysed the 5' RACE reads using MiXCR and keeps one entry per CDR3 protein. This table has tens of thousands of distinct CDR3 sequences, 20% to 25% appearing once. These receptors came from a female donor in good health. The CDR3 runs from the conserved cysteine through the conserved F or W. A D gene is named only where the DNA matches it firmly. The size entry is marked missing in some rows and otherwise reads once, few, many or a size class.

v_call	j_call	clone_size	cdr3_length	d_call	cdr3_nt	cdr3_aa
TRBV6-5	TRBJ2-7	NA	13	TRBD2	TGTGCCACAACTAGCGGCAGCTCCTACGAGCAGTACTTC	CATTSGSSYEQYF
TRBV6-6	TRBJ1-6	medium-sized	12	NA	TGTGCCAGCAGTTATCGGGAGTCACCCCTCCACTTT	CASSYRESPLHF
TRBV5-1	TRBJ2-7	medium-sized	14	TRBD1	TGCGCCAGCAGCTTGGCGGGACAGGGCTACGAGCAGTACTTC	CASSLAGQGYEQYF
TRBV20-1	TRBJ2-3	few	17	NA	TGCAGTGCTAGAGATGGGGGTGGGAGGATCAGCACAGATACGCAGTATTTT	CSARDGGGRISTDTQYF
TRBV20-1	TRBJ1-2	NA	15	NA	TGCAGTGCTAGAGATCAGTGGGAATCTAACTATGGCTACACCTTC	CSARDQWESNYGYTF
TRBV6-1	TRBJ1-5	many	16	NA	TGTGCCAGCGACTGGACAGCCAGCTATAGCAATCAGCCCCAGCATTTT	CASDWTASYSNQPQHF
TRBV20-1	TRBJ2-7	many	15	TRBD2	TGCAGTGCCAAACCGTGGACTAGCGGGAGTCGCGAGCAGTACTTC	CSAKPWTSGSREQYF
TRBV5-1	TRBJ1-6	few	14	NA	TGCGCCAGCAGCTTGACCAGGGGTGATTCACCCCTCCACTTT	CASSLTRGDSPLHF
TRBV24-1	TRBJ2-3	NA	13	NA	TGTGCCACCAGGGGAGTTGGGGAGGATACGCAGTATTTT	CATRGVGEDTQYF
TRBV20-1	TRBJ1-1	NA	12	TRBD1	TGCAGGACACAGGGGGCTTGGTCTGAAGCTTTCTTT	CRTQGAWSEAFF
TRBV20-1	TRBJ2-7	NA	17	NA	TGCAGTGCTATATCGGGGTTAAAGGGAGTAAGGTCCTACGAGCAGTACTTC	CSAISGLKGVRSYEQYF
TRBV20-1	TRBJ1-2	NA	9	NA	TGCAGTGCTAGAGCGGCTGACCGCTTC	CSARAADRF
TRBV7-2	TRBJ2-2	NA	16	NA	TGTGCCAGCAGCTTGAATTCAGCTTCGAACACCGGGGAGCTGTTTTTT	CASSLNSASNTGELFF
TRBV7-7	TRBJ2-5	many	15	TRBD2	TGTGCTAGCAGCGTTAGCGGGAGGTTCGAAGAGACCCAGTACTTC	CASSVSGRFEETQYF
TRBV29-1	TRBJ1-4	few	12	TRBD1	TGCAGCGGAGGACAGGGCAAAGAAAAACTGTTTTTT	CSGGQGKEKLFF
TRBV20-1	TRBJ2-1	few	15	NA	TGCAGTGCGGAAGGGGGAGGGAGGGCCTACAATGAGCAGTTCTTC	CSAEGGGRAYNEQFF
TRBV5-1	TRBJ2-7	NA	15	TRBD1	TGCGCCAGCAGCCAAACAGGGGGCAGCGCCTACGAGCAGTACTTC	CASSQTGGSAYEQYF
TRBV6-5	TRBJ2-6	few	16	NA	TGTGCCAGCAGTCGGCCCCAGGGACCCGGGGCCAACGTCCTGACTTTC	CASSRPQGPGANVLTF